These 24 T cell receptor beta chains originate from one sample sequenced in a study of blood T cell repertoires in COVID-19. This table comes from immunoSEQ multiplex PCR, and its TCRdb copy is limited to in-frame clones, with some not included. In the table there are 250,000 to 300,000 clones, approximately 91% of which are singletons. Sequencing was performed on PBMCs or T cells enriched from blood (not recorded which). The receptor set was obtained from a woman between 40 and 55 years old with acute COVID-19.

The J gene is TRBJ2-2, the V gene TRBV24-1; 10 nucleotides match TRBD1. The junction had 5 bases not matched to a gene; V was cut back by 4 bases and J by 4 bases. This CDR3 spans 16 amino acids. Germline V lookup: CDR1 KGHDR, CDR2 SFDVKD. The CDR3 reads CATSESDRGITGELFF. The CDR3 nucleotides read TGTGCCACCAGTGAGTCGGACAGGGGGATCACCGGGGAGCTGTTTTTT.

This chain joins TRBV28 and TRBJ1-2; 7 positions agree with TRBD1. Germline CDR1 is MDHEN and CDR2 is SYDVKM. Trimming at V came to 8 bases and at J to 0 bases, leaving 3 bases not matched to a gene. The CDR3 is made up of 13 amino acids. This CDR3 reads CASEGAANYGYTF. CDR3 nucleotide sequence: TGTGCCAGCGAGGGGGCGGCTAACTATGGCTACACCTTC.

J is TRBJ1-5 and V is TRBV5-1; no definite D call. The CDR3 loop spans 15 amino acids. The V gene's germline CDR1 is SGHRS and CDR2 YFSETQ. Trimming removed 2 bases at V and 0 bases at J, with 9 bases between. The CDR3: CASSLAGYSNQPQHF. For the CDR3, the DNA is TGCGCCAGCAGCTTAGCGGGCTATAGCAATCAGCCCCAGCATTTT.

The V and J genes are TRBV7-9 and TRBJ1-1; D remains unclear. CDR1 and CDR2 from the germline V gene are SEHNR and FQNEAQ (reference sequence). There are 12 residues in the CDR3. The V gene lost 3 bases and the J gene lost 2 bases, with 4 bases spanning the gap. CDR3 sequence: CASSFGNTEAFF. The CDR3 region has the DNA TGTGCCAGCAGCTTTGGCAACACTGAAGCTTTCTTT.

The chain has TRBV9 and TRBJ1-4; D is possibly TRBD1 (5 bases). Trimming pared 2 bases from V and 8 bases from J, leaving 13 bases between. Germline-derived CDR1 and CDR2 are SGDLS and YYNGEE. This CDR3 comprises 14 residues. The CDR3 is CASSVGPGGEKLFF. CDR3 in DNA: TGTGCCAGCAGCGTGGGGCCAGGAGGGGAAAAACTGTTTTTT.

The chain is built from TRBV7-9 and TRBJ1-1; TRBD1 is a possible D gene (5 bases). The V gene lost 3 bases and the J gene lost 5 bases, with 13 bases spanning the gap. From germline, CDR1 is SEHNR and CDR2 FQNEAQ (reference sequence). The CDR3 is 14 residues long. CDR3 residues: CASSFSGGRTEAFF. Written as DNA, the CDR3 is TGTGCCAGCAGCTTCAGCGGGGGGAGGACTGAAGCTTTCTTT. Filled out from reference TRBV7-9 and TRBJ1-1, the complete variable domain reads DTGVSQNPRHKITKRGQNVTFRCDPISEHNRLYWYRQTLGQGPEFLTYFQNEAQLEKSRLLSDRFSAERPKGSFSTLEIQRTEQGDSAMYLCASSFSGGRTEAFFGQGTRLTVV.

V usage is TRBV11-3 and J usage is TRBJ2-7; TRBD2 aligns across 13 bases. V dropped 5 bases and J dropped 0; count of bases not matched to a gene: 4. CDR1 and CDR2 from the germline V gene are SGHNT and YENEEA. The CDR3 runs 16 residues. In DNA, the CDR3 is TGTGCCAGCAGCATGTGGACTAGCGGGAGCTCCTACGAGCAGTACTTC. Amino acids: CASSMWTSGSSYEQYF.

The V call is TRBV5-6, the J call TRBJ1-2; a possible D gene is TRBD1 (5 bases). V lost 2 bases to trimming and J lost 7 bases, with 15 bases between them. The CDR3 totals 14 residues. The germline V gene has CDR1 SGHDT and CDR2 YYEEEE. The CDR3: CASSFSRVIAGYTF. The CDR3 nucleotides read TGTGCCAGCAGCTTCAGCAGGGTAATAGCTGGCTACACCTTC.

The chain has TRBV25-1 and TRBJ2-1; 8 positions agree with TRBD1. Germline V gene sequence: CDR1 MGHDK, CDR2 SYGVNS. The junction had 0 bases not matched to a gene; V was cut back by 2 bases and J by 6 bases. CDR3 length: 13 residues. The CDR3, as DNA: TGTGCCAGCAGTGAACAGGGGGCCAATGAGCAGTTCTTC. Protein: CASSEQGANEQFF.

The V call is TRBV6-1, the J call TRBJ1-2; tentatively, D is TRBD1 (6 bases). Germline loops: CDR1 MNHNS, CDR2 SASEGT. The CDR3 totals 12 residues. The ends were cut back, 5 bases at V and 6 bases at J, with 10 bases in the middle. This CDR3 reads CASSRTDNGYTF. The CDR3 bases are TGTGCCAGCAGTAGGACAGATAATGGCTACACCTTC.

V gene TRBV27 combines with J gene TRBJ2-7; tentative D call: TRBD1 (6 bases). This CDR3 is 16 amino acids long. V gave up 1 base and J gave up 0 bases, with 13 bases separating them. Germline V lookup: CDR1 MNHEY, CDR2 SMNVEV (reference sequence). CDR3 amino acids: CASSLLALGHSYEQYF. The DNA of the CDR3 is TGTGCCAGCAGTTTATTGGCTCTGGGACACTCCTACGAGCAGTACTTC.

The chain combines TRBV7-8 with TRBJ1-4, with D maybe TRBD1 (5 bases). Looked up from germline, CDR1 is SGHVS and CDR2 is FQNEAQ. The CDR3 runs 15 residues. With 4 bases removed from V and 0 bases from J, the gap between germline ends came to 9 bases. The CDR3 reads CASSSGGTTNEKLFF. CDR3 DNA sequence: TGTGCCAGCAGCTCGGGGGGAACAACTAATGAAAAACTGTTTTTT.

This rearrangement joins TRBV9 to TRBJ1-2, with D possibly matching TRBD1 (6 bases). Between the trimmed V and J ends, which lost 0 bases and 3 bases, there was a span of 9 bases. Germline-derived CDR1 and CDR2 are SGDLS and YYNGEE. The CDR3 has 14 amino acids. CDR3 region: CASSVGSGDYGYTF. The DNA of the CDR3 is TGTGCCAGCAGCGTAGGGTCAGGGGACTATGGCTACACCTTC.

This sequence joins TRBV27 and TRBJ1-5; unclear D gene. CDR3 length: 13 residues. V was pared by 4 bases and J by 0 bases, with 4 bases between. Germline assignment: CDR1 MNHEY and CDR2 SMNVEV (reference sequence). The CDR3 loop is CASSYYSNQPQHF. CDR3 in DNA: TGTGCCAGCAGTTATTATAGCAATCAGCCCCAGCATTTT.

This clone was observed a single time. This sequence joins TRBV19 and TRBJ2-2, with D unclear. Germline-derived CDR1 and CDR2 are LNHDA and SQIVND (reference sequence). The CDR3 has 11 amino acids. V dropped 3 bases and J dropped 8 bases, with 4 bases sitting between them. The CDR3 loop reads CASSMAGELFF. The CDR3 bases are TGTGCCAGTAGTATGGCAGGGGAGCTGTTTTTT. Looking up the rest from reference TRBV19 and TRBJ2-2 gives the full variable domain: DGGITQSPKYLFRKEGQNVTLSCEQNLNHDAMYWYRQDPGQGLRLIYYSQIVNDFQKGDIAEGYSVSREKKESFPLTVTSAQKNPTAFYLCASSMAGELFFGEGSRLTVL.

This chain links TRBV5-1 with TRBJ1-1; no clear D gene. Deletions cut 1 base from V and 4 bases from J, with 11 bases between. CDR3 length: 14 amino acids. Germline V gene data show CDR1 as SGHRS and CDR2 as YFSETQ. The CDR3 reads CASSLQVVGTEAFF. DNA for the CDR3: TGCGCCAGCAGCTTGCAGGTGGTGGGCACTGAAGCTTTCTTT.

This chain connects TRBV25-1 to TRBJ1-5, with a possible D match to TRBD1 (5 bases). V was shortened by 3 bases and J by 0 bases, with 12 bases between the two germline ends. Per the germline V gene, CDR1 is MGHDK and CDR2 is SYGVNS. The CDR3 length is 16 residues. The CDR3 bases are TGTGCCAGCAGTGATCCGACAGTTAATAGCAATCAGCCCCAGCATTTT. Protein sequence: CASSDPTVNSNQPQHF. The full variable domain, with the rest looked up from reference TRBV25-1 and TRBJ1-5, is EADIYQTPRYLVIGTGKKITLECSQTMGHDKMYWYQQDPGMELHLIHYSYGVNSTEKGDLSSESTVSRIRTEHFPLTLESARPSHTSQYLCASSDPTVNSNQPQHFGDGTRLSIL.

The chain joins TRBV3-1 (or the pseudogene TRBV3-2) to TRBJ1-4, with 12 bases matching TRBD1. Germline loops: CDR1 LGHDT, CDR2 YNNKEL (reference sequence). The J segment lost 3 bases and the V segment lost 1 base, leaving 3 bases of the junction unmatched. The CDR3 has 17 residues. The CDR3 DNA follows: TGTGCCAGCAGCCAAGCGGGACAGGGGGCCTCTAATGAAAAACTGTTTTTT. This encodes CASSQAGQGASNEKLFF.

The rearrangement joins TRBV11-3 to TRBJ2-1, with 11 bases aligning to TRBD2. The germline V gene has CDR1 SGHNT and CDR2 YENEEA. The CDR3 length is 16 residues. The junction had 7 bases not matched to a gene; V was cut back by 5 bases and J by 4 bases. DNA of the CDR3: TGTGCCAGCAGCCCCGTGGGGACTAGCGGATACAATGAGCAGTTCTTC. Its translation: CASSPVGTSGYNEQFF.

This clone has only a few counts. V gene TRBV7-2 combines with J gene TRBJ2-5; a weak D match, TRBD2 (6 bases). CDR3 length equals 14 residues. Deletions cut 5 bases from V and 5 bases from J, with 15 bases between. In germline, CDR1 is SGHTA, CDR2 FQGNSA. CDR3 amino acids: CASSGLSREETQYF. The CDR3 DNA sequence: TGTGCCAGCAGCGGACTATCGAGGGAGGAGACCCAGTACTTC. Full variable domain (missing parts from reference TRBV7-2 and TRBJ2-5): GAGVSQSPSNKVTEKGKDVELRCDPISGHTALYWYRQSLGQGLEFLIYFQGNSAPDKSGLPSDRFSAERTGGSVSTLTIQRTQQEDSAVYLCASSGLSREETQYFGPGTRLLVL.

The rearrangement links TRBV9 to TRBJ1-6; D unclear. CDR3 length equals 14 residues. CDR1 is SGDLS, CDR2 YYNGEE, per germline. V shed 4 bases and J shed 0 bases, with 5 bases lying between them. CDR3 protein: CASSSSSYNSPLHF. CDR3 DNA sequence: TGTGCCAGCAGCTCCAGCTCCTATAATTCACCCCTCCACTTT.

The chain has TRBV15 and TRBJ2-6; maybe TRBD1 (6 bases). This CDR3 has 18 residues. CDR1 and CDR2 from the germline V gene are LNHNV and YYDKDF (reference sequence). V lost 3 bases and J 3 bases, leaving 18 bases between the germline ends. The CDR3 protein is CATSRSGQSLVGANVLTF. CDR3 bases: TGTGCCACCAGCAGGTCAGGACAGAGTTTGGTTGGGGCCAACGTCCTGACTTTC. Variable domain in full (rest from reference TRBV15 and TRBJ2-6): DAMVIQNPRYQVTQFGKPVTLSCSQTLNHNVMYWYQQKSSQAPKLLFHYYDKDFNNEADTPDNFQSRRPNTSFCFLDIRSPGLGDTAMYLCATSRSGQSLVGANVLTFGAGSRLTVL.

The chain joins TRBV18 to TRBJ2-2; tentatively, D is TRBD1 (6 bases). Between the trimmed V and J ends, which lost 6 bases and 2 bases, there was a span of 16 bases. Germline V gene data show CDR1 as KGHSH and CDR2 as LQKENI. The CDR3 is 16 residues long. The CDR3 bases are TGTGCCAGCTCTTCGGCTGGGACACCTAACACCGGGGAGCTGTTTTTT. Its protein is CASSSAGTPNTGELFF.

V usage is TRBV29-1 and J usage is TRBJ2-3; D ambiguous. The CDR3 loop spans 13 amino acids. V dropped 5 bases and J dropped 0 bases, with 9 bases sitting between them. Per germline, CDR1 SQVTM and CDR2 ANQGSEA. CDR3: CSVRRPSTDTQYF. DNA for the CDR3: TGCAGCGTTCGGCGGCCCAGCACAGATACGCAGTATTTT.